What follows describes a single T cell receptor (beta chain). This specimen comes from a study of technical replicates of blood from four donors. The method was immunoSEQ multiplex PCR; TCRdb's version includes in-frame clones alone and lacks a portion of them. The data hold fewer than 95,000 clones, with around 94% observed a single time. The CDR3 consists of 15 residues. CDR1 and CDR2 (germline): MNHNS, SASEGT. Trimming cost V 2 bases and J 6 bases; bases outside gene matches: 5. This TCR came from a human donor in good health. The sequencing sample was made of T cells isolated from PBMCs. The chain recombines TRBV6-1 with TRBJ2-7; 12 positions match TRBD1. The CDR3 loop reads CASSEKGQGASEQYF. CDR3 DNA sequence: TGTGCCAGCAGTGAAAAGGGACAGGGGGCTTCCGAGCAGTACTTC.